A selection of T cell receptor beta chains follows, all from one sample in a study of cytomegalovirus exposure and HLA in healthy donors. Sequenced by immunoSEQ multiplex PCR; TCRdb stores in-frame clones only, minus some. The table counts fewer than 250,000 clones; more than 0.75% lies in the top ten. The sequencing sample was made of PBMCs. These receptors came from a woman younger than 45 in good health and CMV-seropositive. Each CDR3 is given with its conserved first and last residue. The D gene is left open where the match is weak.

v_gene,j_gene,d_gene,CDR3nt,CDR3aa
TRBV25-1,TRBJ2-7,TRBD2,TGTGCCAGCAGCGTAACTAGCGGGGGCGACGAGCAGTACTTC,CASSVTSGGDEQYF
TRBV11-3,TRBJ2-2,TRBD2,TGTGCCAGCAGCTTGGATCAAAGCGGGAGTATGGTCACCGGGGAGCTGTTTTTT,CASSLDQSGSMVTGELFF
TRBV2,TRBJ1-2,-,TGTGCCAGCGGGGCAGGGATCGCTAACTATGGCTACACCTTC,CASGAGIANYGYTF
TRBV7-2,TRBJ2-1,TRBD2,TGTGCCAGCAGCTTATTTGGTAGCGGGAGGGCCTACAATGAGCAGTTCTTC,CASSLFGSGRAYNEQFF
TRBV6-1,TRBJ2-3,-,TGTGCCAGCATTAGGGCCGGGGCAGATACGCAGTATTTT,CASIRAGADTQYF
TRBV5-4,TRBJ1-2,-,TGTGCCAGCAGCCCTCCGGGACTGACCCATGGCTACGCCTTC,CASSPPGLTHGYAF
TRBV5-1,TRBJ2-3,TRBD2,TGCGCCAGCAGCTCTGGACTAGCGAGCACAGATACGCAGTATTTT,CASSSGLASTDTQYF
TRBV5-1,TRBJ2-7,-,TGCGCCAGCAGCAGCGCCTACGAGCAGTACTTC,CASSSAYEQYF
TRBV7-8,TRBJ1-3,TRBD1,TGTGCCAGCAGCCGTAAAGGACAGGGGGTTTTTTCCTCTGGAAACACCATATATTTT,CASSRKGQGVFSSGNTIYF
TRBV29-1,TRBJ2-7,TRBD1,TGCAGCGTTGAAGTGACAGGGGATACCTACGAGCAGTACTTC,CSVEVTGDTYEQYF
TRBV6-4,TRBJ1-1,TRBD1,TGTGCCAGCAGTTTGGGACAGGGGTTAAACACTGAAGCTTTCTTT,CASSLGQGLNTEAFF
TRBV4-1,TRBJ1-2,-,TGCGCCAGCAGCCAAGAATTAAGAGCGAACTATGGCTACACCTTC,CASSQELRANYGYTF
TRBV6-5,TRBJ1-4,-,TGTGCCAGCAGTTACTCGAGTGAACTTAATGAAAAACTGTTTTTT,CASSYSSELNEKLFF
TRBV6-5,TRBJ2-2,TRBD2,TGTGCCAGCAGTTACTCGCGGGAGGTAACCGGGGAGCTGTTTTTT,CASSYSREVTGELFF
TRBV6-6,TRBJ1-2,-,TGTGCCAGCAGTTATGGGCAGCTTGGGTTGTCAGACGGCTACACCTTC,CASSYGQLGLSDGYTF
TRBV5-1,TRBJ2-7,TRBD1,TGCGCCAGCAGCTTGGACAGGGGCCACGAGCAGTACTTC,CASSLDRGHEQYF
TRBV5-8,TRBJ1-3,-,TGTGCCAGCAGCTTGGAGGGGGTACCTGGAAACACCATATATTTT,CASSLEGVPGNTIYF
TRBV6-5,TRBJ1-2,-,TGTGCCAGCAGTTACTCACGGGGCTATGGCTACACCTTC,CASSYSRGYGYTF
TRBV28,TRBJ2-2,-,TGTGCCGGCAGTTACGGACAGCACACCGGGGAGCTGTTTTTT,CAGSYGQHTGELFF
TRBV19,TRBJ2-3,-,TGTGCCAGTAGCCCCCAGCGGAGCACAGATACGCAGTATTTT,CASSPQRSTDTQYF
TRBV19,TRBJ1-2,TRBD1,TGTGCCAGTAGTATTGGCGGACAGGGGGAACGAGGCTACACCTTC,CASSIGGQGERGYTF
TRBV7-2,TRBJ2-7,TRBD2,TGTGCCAGCAGCTTAGCGGCGGGAGTCCCCTACGAGCAGTACTTC,CASSLAAGVPYEQYF
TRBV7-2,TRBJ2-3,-,TGTGCCAGCAGCTTAGCGGTTAGCTCCGGCACAGATACGCAGTATTTT,CASSLAVSSGTDTQYF